Listed below are T cell receptor beta chains from one sample, sequenced in a study of shared clonotypes between healthy human individuals. Using immunoSEQ multiplex PCR, the repertoire was profiled, and TCRdb retains in-frame clones only, with some absent. The sample lists about 2.4 million clones, more than 80% occurring once. Material: naive CD4+ T cells sorted from blood. The receptors derive from a man aged 18 to 30 in good health. Each CDR3 is given without its conserved first and last residue.

v_call: TRBV30
cdr3_length: 13
cdr3_aa: AWSVRLGVAYEQY

v_call: TRBV18
cdr3_length: 12
cdr3_aa: ASSPGQEGQPQH

v_call: TRBV7-9
cdr3_length: 8
cdr3_aa: AIEKNIQY

v_call: TRBV7-2
cdr3_length: 14
cdr3_aa: ASSRTGQTNTGELF

v_call: TRBV6-5
cdr3_length: 12
cdr3_aa: ASSYVQGARGYT

v_call: TRBV25-1
cdr3_length: 12
cdr3_aa: ASSVLGDTGELF

v_call: TRBV30
cdr3_length: 12
cdr3_aa: AWKRAGANYEQY

v_call: TRBV7-2
cdr3_length: 11
cdr3_aa: ASSPNGVHEQY

v_call: TRBV19
cdr3_length: 11
cdr3_aa: ASRAGGNYGYT

v_call: TRBV5-4
cdr3_length: 14
cdr3_aa: ASSSGTSASSDTQY

v_call: TRBV5-1
cdr3_length: 13
cdr3_aa: ASSPGTSRHNEQF

v_call: TRBV5-1
cdr3_length: 12
cdr3_aa: ASSPEPANRDYT

v_call: TRBV6-1
cdr3_length: 11
cdr3_aa: ASSAPVDIGYT

v_call: TRBV10-3
cdr3_length: 12
cdr3_aa: AISEFSSSYEQY

v_call: TRBV11-2
cdr3_length: 14
cdr3_aa: ASSLGASGKVGELF

v_call: TRBV9
cdr3_length: 11
cdr3_aa: ASSRDSKNIQY

v_call: TRBV11-2
cdr3_length: 16
cdr3_aa: ASSLEVQGGGFQETQY

v_call: TRBV29-1
cdr3_length: 10
cdr3_aa: SVEQGGNTIY

v_call: TRBV30
cdr3_length: 13
cdr3_aa: AWRPGKSSGNTIY

v_call: TRBV7-2
cdr3_length: 11
cdr3_aa: ASSAKGYYGYT

v_call: TRBV10-2
cdr3_length: 11
cdr3_aa: ASSEFKDQPQH

v_call: TRBV11-2
cdr3_length: 13
cdr3_aa: ASSYVAGGSYEQY

v_call: TRBV18
cdr3_length: 14
cdr3_aa: ASSPARVSLNTEAF

v_call: TRBV28
cdr3_length: 12
cdr3_aa: ASRLGGSYNEQF

v_call: TRBV7-8
cdr3_length: 14
cdr3_aa: ASSLGPSSSYNEQF

v_call: TRBV19
cdr3_length: 13
cdr3_aa: ASSISTAFNYGYT

v_call: TRBV6-1
cdr3_length: 13
cdr3_aa: ASSSNGQGTDTQY

v_call: TRBV9
cdr3_length: 11
cdr3_aa: ASSRELGNEQF

v_call: TRBV9
cdr3_length: 15
cdr3_aa: ASSLLPTSGSPNEQF

v_call: TRBV4-3
cdr3_length: 13
cdr3_aa: ASSQEPPGPGELF

v_call: TRBV2
cdr3_length: 12
cdr3_aa: ASSPGQGYSPLH

v_call: TRBV5-6
cdr3_length: 12
cdr3_aa: ASSWGAGNTEAF

v_call: TRBV6-4
cdr3_length: 12
cdr3_aa: ASSTDRDTGELF

v_call: TRBV5-1
cdr3_length: 16
cdr3_aa: ASSLAGTVSSGANVLT

v_call: TRBV5-8
cdr3_length: 15
cdr3_aa: ASSPFRDLASTDTQY

v_call: TRBV4-1
cdr3_length: 13
cdr3_aa: ASSQVLNSFYEQY

v_call: TRBV18
cdr3_length: 15
cdr3_aa: ASSPGQGLSSYNEQF

v_call: TRBV5-3
cdr3_length: 12
cdr3_aa: ARSPWGGNPEAF

v_call: TRBV30
cdr3_length: 13
cdr3_aa: AWSVLRGRYYGYT

v_call: TRBV2
cdr3_length: 12
cdr3_aa: ASRLVVSSYEQY

v_call: TRBV10-3
cdr3_length: 10
cdr3_aa: ATEAGLQPQH

v_call: TRBV5-1
cdr3_length: 14
cdr3_aa: ASSSTGTANTGELF

v_call: TRBV4-1
cdr3_length: 11
cdr3_aa: ASSQLGGETQY

v_call: TRBV6-5
cdr3_length: 13
cdr3_aa: ASSKLAGAGNEQF

v_call: TRBV19
cdr3_length: 15
cdr3_aa: ASSIDLGPASANIQY

v_call: TRBV18
cdr3_length: 11
cdr3_aa: ASSPLDSTEAF

v_call: TRBV6-1
cdr3_length: 10
cdr3_aa: ASSWGSDGYT

v_call: TRBV6-5
cdr3_length: 13
cdr3_aa: ASSQIGYDNSPLH

v_call: TRBV19
cdr3_length: 15
cdr3_aa: ASSGFLGQGSYNEQF

v_call: TRBV27
cdr3_length: 11
cdr3_aa: ASSLWSPGELF

v_call: TRBV19
cdr3_length: 13
cdr3_aa: ASSSGGMRTGELF

v_call: TRBV9
cdr3_length: 13
cdr3_aa: ASSATVGSTDTQY

v_call: TRBV7-2
cdr3_length: 13
cdr3_aa: ASSLAQGLTYEQY

v_call: TRBV4-3
cdr3_length: 12
cdr3_aa: ASSQDLGSNEQF

v_call: TRBV2
cdr3_length: 12
cdr3_aa: ASRDSAFSYEQY